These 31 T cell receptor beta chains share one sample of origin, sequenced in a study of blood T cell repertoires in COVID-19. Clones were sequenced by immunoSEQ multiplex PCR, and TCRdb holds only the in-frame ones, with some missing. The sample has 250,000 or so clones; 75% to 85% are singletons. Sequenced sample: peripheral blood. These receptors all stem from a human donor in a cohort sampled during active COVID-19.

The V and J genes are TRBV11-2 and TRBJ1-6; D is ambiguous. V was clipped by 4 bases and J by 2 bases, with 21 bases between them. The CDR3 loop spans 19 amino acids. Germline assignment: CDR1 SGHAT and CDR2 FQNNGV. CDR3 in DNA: TGTGCCAGCAGCTCTAGCCGGACTCGTTTTTTACCCTATAATTCACCCCTCCACTTT. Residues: CASSSSRTRFLPYNSPLHF.

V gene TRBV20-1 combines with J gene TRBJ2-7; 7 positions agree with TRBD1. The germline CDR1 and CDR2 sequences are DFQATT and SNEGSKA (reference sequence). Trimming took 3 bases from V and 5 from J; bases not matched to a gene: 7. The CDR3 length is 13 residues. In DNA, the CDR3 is TGCAGTGCTAGTGAGACAGGGTTAAACGAGCAGTACTTC. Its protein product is CSASETGLNEQYF.

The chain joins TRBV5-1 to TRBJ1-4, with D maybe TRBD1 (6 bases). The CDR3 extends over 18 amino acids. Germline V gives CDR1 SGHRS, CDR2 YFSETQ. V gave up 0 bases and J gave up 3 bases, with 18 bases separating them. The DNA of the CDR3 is TGCGCCAGCAGCTTGGGCCGGTTAGGGGGTGAGGCTAATGAAAAACTGTTTTTT. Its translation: CASSLGRLGGEANEKLFF.

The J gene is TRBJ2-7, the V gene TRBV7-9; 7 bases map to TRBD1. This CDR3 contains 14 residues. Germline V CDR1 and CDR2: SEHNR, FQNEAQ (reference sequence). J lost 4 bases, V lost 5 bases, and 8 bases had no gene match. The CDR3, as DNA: TGTGCCAGCAGCCCTCCGGGACAGCGTTACGAGCAGTACTTC. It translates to CASSPPGQRYEQYF.

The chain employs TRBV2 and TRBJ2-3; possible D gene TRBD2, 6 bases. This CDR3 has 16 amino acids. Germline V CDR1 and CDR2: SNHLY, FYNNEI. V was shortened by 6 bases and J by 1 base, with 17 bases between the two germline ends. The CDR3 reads CASSALGDWGTDTQYF. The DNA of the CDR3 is TGTGCCAGCAGCGCCCTGGGGGACTGGGGCACAGATACGCAGTATTTT.

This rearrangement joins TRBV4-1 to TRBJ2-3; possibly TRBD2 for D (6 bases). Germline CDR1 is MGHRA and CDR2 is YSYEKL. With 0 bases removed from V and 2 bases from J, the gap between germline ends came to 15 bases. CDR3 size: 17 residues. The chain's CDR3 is CASSQEAGQAHTDTQYF. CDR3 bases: TGCGCCAGCAGCCAAGAAGCGGGCCAGGCGCACACAGATACGCAGTATTTT.

The CDR3 region is CASSAPSGDTQYF. The CDR3 DNA is TGTGCCAGTAGTGCCCCCAGCGGGGATACGCAGTATTTT. This chain connects TRBV19 to TRBJ2-3; perhaps TRBD2 as D (6 bases). The CDR3 length is 13 residues. The V end was cut by 5 bases, the J end by 6 bases, with 12 bases between. CDR1 is LNHDA and CDR2 is SQIVND in the germline V gene (reference sequence). Based on the CDR3 plus reference TRBV19 and TRBJ2-3, the full variable domain is DGGITQSPKYLFRKEGQNVTLSCEQNLNHDAMYWYRQDPGQGLRLIYYSQIVNDFQKGDIAEGYSVSREKKESFPLTVTSAQKNPTAFYLCASSAPSGDTQYFGPGTRLTVL.

CDR3: CASRPTGTGAYNEQFF. CDR3 DNA: TGTGCCAGTAGGCCGACCGGGACAGGGGCCTACAATGAGCAGTTCTTC. The genes are TRBV19 and TRBJ2-1; 10 bases line up with TRBD1. The ends lost 6 bases at V and 2 bases at J; junction bases unmatched: 7. The CDR3 has 16 residues. Looked up from germline, CDR1 is LNHDA and CDR2 is SQIVND (reference sequence).

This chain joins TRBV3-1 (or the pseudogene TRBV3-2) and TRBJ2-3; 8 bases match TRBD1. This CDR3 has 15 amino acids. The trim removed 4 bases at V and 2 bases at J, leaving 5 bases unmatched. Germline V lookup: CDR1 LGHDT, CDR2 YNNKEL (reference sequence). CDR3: CASSRTGTYTDTQYF. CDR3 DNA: TGTGCCAGCAGCCGGACAGGGACTTACACAGATACGCAGTATTTT.

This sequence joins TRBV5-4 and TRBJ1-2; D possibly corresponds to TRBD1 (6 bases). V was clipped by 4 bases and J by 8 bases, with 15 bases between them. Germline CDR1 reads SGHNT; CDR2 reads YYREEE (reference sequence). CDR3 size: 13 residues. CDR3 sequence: CASSSGTSAGYTF. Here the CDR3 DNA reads TGTGCCAGCAGCAGCGGGACATCCGCGGGCTACACCTTC. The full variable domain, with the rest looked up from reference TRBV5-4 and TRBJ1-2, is ETGVTQSPTHLIKTRGQQVTLRCSSQSGHNTVSWYQQALGQGPQFIFQYYREEENGRGNFPPRFSGLQFPNYSSELNVNALELDDSALYLCASSSGTSAGYTFGSGTRLTVV.

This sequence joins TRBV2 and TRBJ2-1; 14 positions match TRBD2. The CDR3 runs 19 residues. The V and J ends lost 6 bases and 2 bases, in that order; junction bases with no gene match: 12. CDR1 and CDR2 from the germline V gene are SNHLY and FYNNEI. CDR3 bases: TGTGCCAGCAGGGAGACTAGCGGGGGGGGCATCTTGACCTACAATGAGCAGTTCTTC. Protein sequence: CASRETSGGGILTYNEQFF.

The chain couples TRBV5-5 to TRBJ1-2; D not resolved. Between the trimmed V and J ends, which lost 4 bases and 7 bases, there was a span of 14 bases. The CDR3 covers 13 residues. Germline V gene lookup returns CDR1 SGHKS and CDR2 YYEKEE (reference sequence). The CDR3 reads CASSQPGGSGYTF. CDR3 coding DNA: TGTGCCAGCAGCCAACCAGGAGGTAGTGGCTACACCTTC.

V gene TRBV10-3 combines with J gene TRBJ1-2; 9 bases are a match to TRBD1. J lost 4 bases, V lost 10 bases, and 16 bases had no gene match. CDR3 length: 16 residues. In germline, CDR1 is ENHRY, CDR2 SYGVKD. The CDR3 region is CANKGQGPADLYGYTF. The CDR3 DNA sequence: TGTGCCAACAAGGGACAGGGTCCCGCAGATCTCTATGGCTACACCTTC.

Here the CDR3 reads CAASAGGNTEAFF. In DNA, the CDR3 is TGTGCCGCTTCCGCCGGGGGGAACACTGAAGCTTTCTTT. The chain combines TRBV19 with TRBJ1-1, with D maybe TRBD1 (5 bases). The CDR3 is 13 amino acids. The V gene lost 11 bases and the J gene lost 1 base, with 14 bases spanning the gap. Germline V gives CDR1 LNHDA, CDR2 SQIVND (reference sequence).

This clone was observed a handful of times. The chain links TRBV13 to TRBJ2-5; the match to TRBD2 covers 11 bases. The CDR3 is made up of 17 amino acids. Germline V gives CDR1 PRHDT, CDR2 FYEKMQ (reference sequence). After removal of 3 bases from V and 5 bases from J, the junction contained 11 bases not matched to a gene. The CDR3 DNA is TGTGCCAGCAGCTTGGTACTAGCGGGGGCCTCACAGGAGACCCAGTACTTC. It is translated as CASSLVLAGASQETQYF.

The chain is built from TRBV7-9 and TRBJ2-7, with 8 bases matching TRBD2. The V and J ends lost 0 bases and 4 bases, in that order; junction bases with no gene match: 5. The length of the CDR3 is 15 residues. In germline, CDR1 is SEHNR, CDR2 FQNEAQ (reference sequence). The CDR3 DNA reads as TGTGCCAGCAGCTTAGCAGGACTAGCAATTTACGAGCAGTACTTC. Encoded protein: CASSLAGLAIYEQYF.

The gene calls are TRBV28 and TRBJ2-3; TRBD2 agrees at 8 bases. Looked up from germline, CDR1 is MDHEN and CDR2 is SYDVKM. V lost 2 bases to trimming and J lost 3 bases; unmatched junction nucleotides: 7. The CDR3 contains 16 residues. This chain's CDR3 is CASSLRLAGGTDTQYF. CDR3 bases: TGTGCCAGCAGTTTACGGTTGGCGGGGGGTACAGATACGCAGTATTTT.

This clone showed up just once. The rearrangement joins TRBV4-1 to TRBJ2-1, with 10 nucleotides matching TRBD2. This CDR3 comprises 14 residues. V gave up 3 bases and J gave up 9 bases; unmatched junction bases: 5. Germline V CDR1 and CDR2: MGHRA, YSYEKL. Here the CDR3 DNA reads TGCGCCAGCAGCCATGCGGGACTAGCGATTGAGCAGTTCTTC. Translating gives CASSHAGLAIEQFF.

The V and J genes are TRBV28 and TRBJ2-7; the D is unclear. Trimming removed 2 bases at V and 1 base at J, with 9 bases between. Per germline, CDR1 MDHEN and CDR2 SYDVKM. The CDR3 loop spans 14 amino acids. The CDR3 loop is CASSLTKTSYEQYF. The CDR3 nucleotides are TGTGCCAGCAGTTTAACGAAAACTTCCTACGAGCAGTACTTC.

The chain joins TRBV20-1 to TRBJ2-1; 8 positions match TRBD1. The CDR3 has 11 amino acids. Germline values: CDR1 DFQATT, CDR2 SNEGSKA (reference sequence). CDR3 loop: CIGQGHNEQFF. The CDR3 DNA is TGCATAGGACAGGGTCACAATGAGCAGTTCTTC.

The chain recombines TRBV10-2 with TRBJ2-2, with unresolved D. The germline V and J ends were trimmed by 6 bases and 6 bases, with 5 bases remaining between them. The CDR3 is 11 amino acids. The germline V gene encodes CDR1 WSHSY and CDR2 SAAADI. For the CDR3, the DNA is TGCGCCAGCAGCTTCTCCGGGGAGCTGTTTTTT. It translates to CASSFSGELFF.

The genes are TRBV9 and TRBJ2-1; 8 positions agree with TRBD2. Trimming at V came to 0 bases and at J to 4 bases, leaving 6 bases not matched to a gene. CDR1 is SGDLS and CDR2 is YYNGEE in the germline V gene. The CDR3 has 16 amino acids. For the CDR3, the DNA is TGTGCCAGCAGCGTAGCGGGGGGGGTCTATTACAATGAGCAGTTCTTC. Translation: CASSVAGGVYYNEQFF.

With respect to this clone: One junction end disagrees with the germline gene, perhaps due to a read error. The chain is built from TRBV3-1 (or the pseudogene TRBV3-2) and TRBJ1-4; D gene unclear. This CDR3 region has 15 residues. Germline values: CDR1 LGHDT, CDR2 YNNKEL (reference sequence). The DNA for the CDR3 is TGTGCCAGCAGACAAGCAGGCTCAGGTGGGGAAAAACTGTTTTTT. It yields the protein CASRQAGSGGEKLFF.

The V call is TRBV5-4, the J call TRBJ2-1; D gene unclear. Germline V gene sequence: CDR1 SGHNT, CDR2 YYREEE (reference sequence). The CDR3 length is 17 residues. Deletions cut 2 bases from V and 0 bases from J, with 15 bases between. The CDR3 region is CASSFIFGGYSYNEQFF. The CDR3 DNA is TGTGCCAGCAGCTTCATATTTGGCGGTTACTCCTACAATGAGCAGTTCTTC.

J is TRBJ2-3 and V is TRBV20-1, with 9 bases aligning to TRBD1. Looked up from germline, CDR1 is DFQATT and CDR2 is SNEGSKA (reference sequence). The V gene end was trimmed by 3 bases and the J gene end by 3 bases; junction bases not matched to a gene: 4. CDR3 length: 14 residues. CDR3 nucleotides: TGCAGTGCTAGTGAGGGACAGGGAACAGATACGCAGTATTTT. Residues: CSASEGQGTDTQYF.

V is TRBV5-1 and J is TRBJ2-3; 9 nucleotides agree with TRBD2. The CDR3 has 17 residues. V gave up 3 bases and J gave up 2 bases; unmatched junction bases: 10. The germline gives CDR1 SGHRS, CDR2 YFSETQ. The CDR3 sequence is CASSSWVAGANTDTQYF. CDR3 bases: TGCGCCAGCAGCTCCTGGGTAGCGGGGGCGAACACAGATACGCAGTATTTT.

The CDR3 is CASSPFNGQETQYF. DNA for the CDR3: TGTGCCAGCTCACCATTTAACGGCCAAGAGACCCAGTACTTC. This chain connects TRBV18 to TRBJ2-5; no clear D gene. The CDR3 contains 14 residues. Trimming took 2 bases from V and 1 from J, leaving 8 bases between them. CDR1 is KGHSH and CDR2 is LQKENI in the germline V gene.

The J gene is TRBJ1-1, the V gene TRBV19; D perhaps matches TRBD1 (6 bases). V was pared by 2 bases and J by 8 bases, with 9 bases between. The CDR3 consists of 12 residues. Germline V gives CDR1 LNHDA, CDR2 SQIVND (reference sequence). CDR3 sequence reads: CASSIKTGEAFF. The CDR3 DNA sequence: TGTGCCAGTAGTATAAAAACAGGGGAAGCTTTCTTT.

The CDR3 here is CASFLRLAGDPNEQFF. In nucleotides, the CDR3 is TGTGCCAGCTTTTTAAGACTAGCGGGAGATCCCAATGAGCAGTTCTTC. This chain links TRBV2 with TRBJ2-1; 12 bases match TRBD2. From germline, CDR1 is SNHLY and CDR2 FYNNEI. The CDR3 has 16 amino acids. V lost 8 bases and J lost 6; bases outside the gene matches: 11.

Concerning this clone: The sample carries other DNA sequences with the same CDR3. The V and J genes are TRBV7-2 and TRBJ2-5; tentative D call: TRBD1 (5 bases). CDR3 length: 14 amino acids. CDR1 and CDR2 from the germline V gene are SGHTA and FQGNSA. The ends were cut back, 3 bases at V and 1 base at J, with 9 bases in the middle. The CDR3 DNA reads TGTGCCAGCAGCTTCGGTGGGGCCCAAGAGACCCAGTACTTC. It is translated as CASSFGGAQETQYF. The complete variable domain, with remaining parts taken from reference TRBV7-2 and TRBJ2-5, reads GAGVSQSPSNKVTEKGKDVELRCDPISGHTALYWYRQSLGQGLEFLIYFQGNSAPDKSGLPSDRFSAERTGGSVSTLTIQRTQQEDSAVYLCASSFGGAQETQYFGPGTRLLVL.

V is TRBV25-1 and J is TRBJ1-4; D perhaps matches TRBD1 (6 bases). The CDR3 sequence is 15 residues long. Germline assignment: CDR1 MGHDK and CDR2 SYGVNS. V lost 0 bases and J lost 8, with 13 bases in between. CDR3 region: CASSEYRGGAEKLFF. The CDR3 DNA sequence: TGTGCCAGCAGTGAATATCGGGGGGGCGCCGAAAAACTGTTTTTT.